This TCR beta chain came from a study of response to subunit inactivated influenza vaccine. A single record per CDR3 protein comes from TCRdb applying MiXCR to the RT-PCR reads. The data contain about 780,000 distinct CDR3 sequences, around a sixth of them singletons. This clonotype came up many times. This receptor was obtained from a man in his fifties who received an inactivated influenza vaccine. The input for sequencing was PBMCs from blood, taken roughly 5 days after vaccination.

CDR3 sequence: CSARQPGEKLFF. DNA for the CDR3: TGCAGTGCTCGCCAACCAGGTGAAAAACTGTTTTTT. This chain uses TRBV20-1 with TRBJ1-4, with D hard to call. CDR1 and CDR2 from the germline V gene are DFQATT and SNEGSKA (reference sequence). This CDR3 spans 12 amino acids. V was cut by 5 bases and J by 7 bases, with 11 bases left in between.